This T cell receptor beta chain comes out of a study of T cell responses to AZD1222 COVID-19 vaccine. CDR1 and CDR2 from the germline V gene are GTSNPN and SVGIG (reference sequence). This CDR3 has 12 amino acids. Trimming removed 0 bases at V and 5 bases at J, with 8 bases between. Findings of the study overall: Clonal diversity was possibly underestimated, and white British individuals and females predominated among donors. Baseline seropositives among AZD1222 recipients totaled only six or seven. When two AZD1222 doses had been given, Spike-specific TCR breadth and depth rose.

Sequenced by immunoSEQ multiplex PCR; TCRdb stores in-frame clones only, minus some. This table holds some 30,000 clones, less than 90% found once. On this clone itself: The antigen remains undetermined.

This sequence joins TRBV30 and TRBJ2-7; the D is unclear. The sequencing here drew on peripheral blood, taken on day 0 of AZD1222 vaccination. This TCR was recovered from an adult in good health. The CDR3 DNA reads TGTGCCTGGAGTGTACATGGAAACGAGCAGTACTTC. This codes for CAWSVHGNEQYF.